Given below is one T cell receptor (beta chain) in context. Clones were sequenced by immunoSEQ multiplex PCR, and TCRdb holds only the in-frame ones, with some missing. Of more than 45,000 clones listed, roughly 91% are singletons. The sample originates from a study of blood T cell repertoires in COVID-19. Germline assignment: CDR1 SGHTA and CDR2 FQGNSA. With 3 bases removed from V and 1 base from J, the gap between germline ends came to 9 bases. The length of the CDR3 is 14 residues. The genes are TRBV7-2 and TRBJ1-1; D not resolved. This clonotype was obtained from a human donor in a cohort sampled during active COVID-19. Sequencing was carried out using peripheral blood. DNA of the CDR3: TGTGCCAGCAGCTTGATGGCGGAGAACACTGAAGCTTTCTTT. Translating gives CASSLMAENTEAFF.